Below, 18 T cell receptor beta chains from the same sample are listed, as sequenced in a study of OX40 agonist ivuxolimab in advanced cancers. Assay: immunoSEQ multiplex PCR; the TCRdb copy retains only in-frame clones and omits some. The sample has 52,000 or so clones, less than 90% seen once. Sequencing used CD4+ or CD8+ T cells sorted from blood, obtained in a trial of the OX40 agonist ivuxolimab. These receptors all come from an adult with an advanced solid tumor such as melanoma, head and neck, liver or kidney cancer.

V is TRBV19 and J is TRBJ1-1; no clear D gene. This CDR3 has 15 residues. Per germline, CDR1 LNHDA and CDR2 SQIVND (reference sequence). Trimming left V 1 base short and J 5 bases short, with 14 bases between. For the CDR3, the DNA is TGTGCCAGTAGTATAGGGAAGGGTAGAGGAACTGAAGCTTTCTTT. This encodes CASSIGKGRGTEAFF.

This chain joins TRBV7-3 and TRBJ1-1; D might be TRBD1 (5 bases). Trimming removed 4 bases from V and 3 bases from J, with 9 bases in between. Germline V gives CDR1 SGHTA, CDR2 FQGTGA. This CDR3 has 13 residues. Here the CDR3 reads CASSYRWDTEAFF. The CDR3 DNA sequence: TGTGCCAGCAGCTACAGGTGGGACACTGAAGCTTTCTTT.

The CDR3 sequence is CASSPGTTGQPQHF. The CDR3 DNA sequence: TGTGCCAGCTCACCCGGGACCACAGGTCAGCCCCAGCATTTT. This chain links TRBV18 with TRBJ1-5, with TRBD1 as a possible D gene (5 bases). The CDR3 length is 14 residues. V was shortened by 3 bases and J by 6 bases, with 12 bases between the two germline ends. Looked up from germline, CDR1 is KGHSH and CDR2 is LQKENI.

V gene TRBV20-1 combines with J gene TRBJ1-3; D may be TRBD1 (6 bases). CDR3 length: 11 amino acids. CDR1 and CDR2 from the germline V gene are DFQATT and SNEGSKA (reference sequence). Trimming removed 6 bases from V and 3 bases from J, with 6 bases in between. In nucleotides, the CDR3 is TGCAGTGCCAGGGGTGGAAACACCATATATTTT. It codes for CSARGGNTIYF.

The table lists this clone with a count of one. The chain recombines TRBV11-3 with TRBJ1-1; 8 nucleotides line up with TRBD1. This CDR3 is 16 amino acids long. The germline CDR1 and CDR2 sequences are SGHNT and YENEEA. Losses at the gene ends were 1 base for V and 0 bases for J; bases not matched to a gene: 4. CDR3 coding DNA: TGTGCCAGCAGCTTAGGGCAGGGGGCCCTGAACACTGAAGCTTTCTTT. It translates to CASSLGQGALNTEAFF.

The chain joins TRBV4-3 to TRBJ2-3; 9 bases line up with TRBD1. Germline lookup yields CDR1 LGHNA and CDR2 YSLEER. The CDR3 extends over 16 amino acids. V dropped 1 base and J dropped 3; count of bases not matched to a gene: 5. CDR3 amino acids: CASSQGFGTGTDTQYF. In DNA form, the CDR3 reads TGCGCCAGCAGCCAAGGGTTTGGGACAGGGACAGATACGCAGTATTTT.

The chain joins TRBV7-2 to TRBJ2-3; no clear D. This CDR3 spans 15 amino acids. V was shortened by 7 bases and J by 0 bases, with 14 bases between the two germline ends. Germline assignment: CDR1 SGHTA and CDR2 FQGNSA. This CDR3 reads CASTLLGRSTDTQYF. The CDR3 DNA is TGTGCCAGCACCCTATTAGGGCGGAGCACAGATACGCAGTATTTT. The variable domain in full, with the rest retrieved from reference TRBV7-2 and TRBJ2-3, is GAGVSQSPSNKVTEKGKDVELRCDPISGHTALYWYRQSLGQGLEFLIYFQGNSAPDKSGLPSDRFSAERTGGSVSTLTIQRTQQEDSAVYLCASTLLGRSTDTQYFGPGTRLTVL.

J is TRBJ1-5 and V is TRBV27; maybe TRBD1 (5 bases). This CDR3 has 16 amino acids. Germline V gene data show CDR1 as MNHEY and CDR2 as SMNVEV (reference sequence). With 0 bases removed from V and 5 bases from J, the gap between germline ends came to 14 bases. The CDR3 DNA reads TGTGCCAGCAGTTTATCGTGGGGCAGGGTGCATCAGCCCCAGCATTTT. Protein sequence: CASSLSWGRVHQPQHF.

To note about this clone: The same CDR3 is also encoded by other DNA sequences in this sample. The chain recombines TRBV7-9 with TRBJ2-7; the D gene could be TRBD1 or TRBD2 (6 bases each). Germline V CDR1 and CDR2: SEHNR, FQNEAQ (reference sequence). The CDR3 is 14 amino acids. The germline V and J ends were trimmed by 5 bases and 1 base, with 12 bases remaining between them. CDR3 nucleotide sequence: TGTGCCAGCAGCAGAGAAGGGGGGTCCTACGAGCAGTACTTC. This translates into CASSREGGSYEQYF.

V gene TRBV6-5 combines with J gene TRBJ1-1; D not resolved. Germline values: CDR1 MNHEY, CDR2 SVGAGI. This CDR3 is built from 15 residues. Trimming left V 3 bases short and J 0 bases short, with 11 bases between. CDR3 in amino acids: CASSYGEGLNTEAFF. The CDR3 DNA reads as TGTGCCAGCAGTTATGGGGAGGGTTTGAACACTGAAGCTTTCTTT.

The chain has TRBV19 and TRBJ1-5; no clear D. V was cut by 3 bases and J by 7 bases, with 13 bases left in between. This CDR3 spans 14 amino acids. Looked up from germline, CDR1 is LNHDA and CDR2 is SQIVND (reference sequence). The CDR3 DNA follows: TGTGCCAGTAGTATTCTACCCCGTGGGCAGCCCCAGCATTTT. Its protein product is CASSILPRGQPQHF. The full variable domain, with the rest looked up from reference TRBV19 and TRBJ1-5, is DGGITQSPKYLFRKEGQNVTLSCEQNLNHDAMYWYRQDPGQGLRLIYYSQIVNDFQKGDIAEGYSVSREKKESFPLTVTSAQKNPTAFYLCASSILPRGQPQHFGDGTRLSIL.

This clone was seen only once. The chain joins TRBV11-2 to TRBJ2-1; D assignment may be TRBD1 or TRBD2 (6 bases each). CDR1 and CDR2 from the germline V gene are SGHAT and FQNNGV. V dropped 4 bases and J dropped 6 bases, with 16 bases sitting between them. The CDR3 covers 15 residues. The CDR3 loop reads CASSSLKRGVNEQFF. The DNA of the CDR3 is TGTGCCAGCAGCTCCCTAAAGAGGGGGGTCAATGAGCAGTTCTTC.

The rearrangement joins TRBV27 to TRBJ2-7, with D maybe TRBD1 (6 bases). Germline V gives CDR1 MNHEY, CDR2 SMNVEV (reference sequence). This CDR3 has 16 residues. Trimming shortened V by 6 bases and J by 2 bases, and 20 bases separated the two germline ends. CDR3 bases: TGTGCCAGCAGGGCATACCCGGCAGGGGAGCCCTACGAGCAGTACTTC. Residues: CASRAYPAGEPYEQYF.

In regard to this clone: This CDR3 fails to terminate in the conserved phenylalanine or tryptophan, so it likely reflects a read error. The chain employs TRBV27 and TRBJ1-5; TRBD1 agrees at 7 bases. CDR1 and CDR2 from the germline V gene are MNHEY and SMNVEV (reference sequence). The trim removed 4 bases at V and 2 bases at J, leaving 5 bases unmatched. The CDR3 has 15 amino acids. Here the CDR3 reads CASSSTGRGNQPQHL. DNA for the CDR3: TGTGCCAGCAGTTCGACAGGGAGAGGCAATCAGCCCCAGCATCTT.

The chain links TRBV21-1 to TRBJ2-5; the table's D call TRBD2 went unverified against the DNA. TRBV21-1 is a pseudogene segment. This CDR3 spans 15 amino acids. CDR3 amino acids: CASSKTSGKEETQYF. For the CDR3, the DNA is TGTGCCAGCAGCAAAACTAGCGGGAAGGAAGAGACCCAGTACTTC.

This clone came up a few times. The J gene is TRBJ2-5, the V gene TRBV27; 10 nucleotides agree with TRBD2. After removal of 6 bases from V and 5 bases from J, the junction contained 6 bases not matched to a gene. Per germline, CDR1 MNHEY and CDR2 SMNVEV (reference sequence). This CDR3 region has 14 residues. CDR3 nucleotide sequence: TGTGCCAGCAGATATCTAGCGGGAGCTGAGACCCAGTACTTC. It translates to CASRYLAGAETQYF.

This chain links TRBV7-9 with TRBJ1-5; TRBD1 is a possible D gene (5 bases). Trimming shortened V by 5 bases and J by 3 bases, and 11 bases separated the two germline ends. Germline V lookup: CDR1 SEHNR, CDR2 FQNEAQ (reference sequence). This CDR3 has 14 residues. The CDR3 DNA is TGTGCCAGCAGCGTAGTGGACACCAATCAGCCCCAGCATTTT. Residues: CASSVVDTNQPQHF.

The chain recombines TRBV4-1 with TRBJ2-7, with 12 bases fitting TRBD2. Germline V lookup: CDR1 MGHRA, CDR2 YSYEKL. V trimming: 1 base; J trimming: 0 bases; junction bases outside the gene matches: 10. This CDR3 is 19 amino acids long. The CDR3 here is CASSQVLLAGGPTSYEQYF. Written as DNA, the CDR3 is TGCGCCAGCAGCCAAGTACTACTAGCGGGGGGACCCACCTCCTACGAGCAGTACTTC.